This T cell receptor beta chain was observed in a study of blood T cell repertoires in COVID-19. At the level of the study: The United States, Italy and Spain supplied acute and convalescent COVID-19 samples. T cells, B-cell-depleted T cells, or PBMCs supplied cDNA or gDNA.

As processed by the authors: Amplification of reference gene primers provided the estimated nucleated cell counts. Clones were sequenced by immunoSEQ multiplex PCR, and TCRdb holds only the in-frame ones, with some missing. That table supplies the V and J calls and clone size; D and trimming were determined from the DNA. The data hold under 200,000 clones, with 80% to 90% observed a single time. The V gene's germline CDR1 is MDHEN and CDR2 SYDVKM. The V end lost 6 bases, the J end lost 5 bases, and 13 bases lay between the germline ends. This CDR3 region has 14 residues. This chain connects TRBV28 to TRBJ1-4; D is possibly TRBD1 (5 bases). The receptor was derived from a man aged 60 to 69 with acute or convalescent COVID-19. Sample: peripheral blood. This CDR3 reads CASSLWRGNEKLFF. CDR3 DNA: TGTGCCAGCAGCCTATGGAGGGGCAATGAAAAACTGTTTTTT.